Each of the 27 T cell receptor beta chains below was sequenced from the same sample in a study of blood T cell repertoires in COVID-19. Generated by immunoSEQ multiplex PCR, the TCRdb table keeps only in-frame clones and is missing some. The data hold roughly 390,000 clones, with roughly 85% observed a single time. The sequencing input was peripheral blood. All receptors come from a woman in her late teens or twenties with acute or convalescent COVID-19.

This chain joins TRBV13 and TRBJ2-3; 10 bases map to TRBD2. Germline CDR1 and CDR2: PRHDT and FYEKMQ (reference sequence). V trimming: 3 bases; J trimming: 5 bases; junction bases outside the gene matches: 14. The CDR3 consists of 18 residues. CDR3 DNA: TGTGCCAGCAGCTTTCGGTACAGCGGGGGGGGCGTTGGAGATACGCAGTATTTT. It translates to CASSFRYSGGGVGDTQYF.

The CDR3 here is CAWSEVAGSTDTQYF. As DNA, the CDR3 is TGTGCCTGGAGCGAGGTAGCGGGCTCCACAGATACGCAGTATTTT. The chain employs TRBV30 and TRBJ2-3; 7 bases agree with TRBD2. The junction had 8 bases not matched to a gene; V was cut back by 3 bases and J by 2 bases. This CDR3 contains 15 residues. Germline CDR1 reads GTSNPN; CDR2 reads SVGIG (reference sequence). Supplemented by reference TRBV30 and TRBJ2-3, the full variable domain reads SQTIHQWPATLVQPVGSPLSLECTVEGTSNPNLYWYRQAAGRGLQLLFYSVGIGQISSEVPQNLSASRPQDRQFILSSKKLLLSDSGFYLCAWSEVAGSTDTQYFGPGTRLTVL.

The chain combines TRBV19 with TRBJ2-3; 13 bases match TRBD2. CDR1 LNHDA and CDR2 SQIVND come from the germline V gene (reference sequence). The CDR3 is made up of 17 amino acids. After removal of 5 bases from V and 4 bases from J, the junction contained 9 bases not matched to a gene. This CDR3 reads CASSLTWTSGRSDTQYF. The CDR3, as DNA: TGTGCCAGTAGTCTCACTTGGACTAGCGGGAGATCAGATACGCAGTATTTT.

This clone was seen only once. CDR3 in amino acids: CASSIWQGDEQYF. The CDR3 coding sequence is TGTGCCAGTAGTATATGGCAGGGCGACGAGCAGTACTTC. The chain couples TRBV19 to TRBJ2-7, with TRBD1 as a possible D gene (5 bases). This CDR3 region has 13 residues. V was clipped by 2 bases and J by 5 bases, with 10 bases between them. Germline lookup yields CDR1 LNHDA and CDR2 SQIVND (reference sequence). The complete variable domain, with remaining parts taken from reference TRBV19 and TRBJ2-7, reads DGGITQSPKYLFRKEGQNVTLSCEQNLNHDAMYWYRQDPGQGLRLIYYSQIVNDFQKGDIAEGYSVSREKKESFPLTVTSAQKNPTAFYLCASSIWQGDEQYFGPGTRLTVT.

The V call is TRBV2, the J call TRBJ1-2; 7 bases fit TRBD1. Germline trimming cut 5 bases from V and 0 bases from J; bases unmatched to any gene: 3. Germline CDR1 SNHLY, CDR2 FYNNEI. CDR3 length equals 14 residues. CDR3 amino acids: CASSSDRTNYGYTF. The DNA of the CDR3 is TGTGCCAGCAGTTCGGACAGGACTAACTATGGCTACACCTTC.

The genes are TRBV11-2 and TRBJ2-7, with 7 bases matching TRBD1. The CDR3 sequence is 19 residues long. Germline CDR1 SGHAT, CDR2 FQNNGV. V lost 4 bases, J lost 4 bases, and 22 bases stayed unmatched. The CDR3 here is CASSSLAPRTGTGRYEQYF. The CDR3 DNA follows: TGTGCCAGCAGCTCCCTGGCCCCTAGGACAGGAACCGGCAGGTACGAGCAGTACTTC.

This chain uses TRBV24-1 with TRBJ2-7; 10 bases fit TRBD1. CDR3 length: 19 residues. V trimming: 4 bases; J trimming: 2 bases; junction bases outside the gene matches: 16. Per germline, CDR1 KGHDR and CDR2 SFDVKD. DNA for the CDR3: TGTGCCACCAGTGACTTGGGACAGGGGAACCTTCACCGACCCTACGAGCAGTACTTC. Its translation is CATSDLGQGNLHRPYEQYF.

This chain connects TRBV10-3 to TRBJ2-7; TRBD2 might be the D (5 bases). Germline CDR1 reads ENHRY; CDR2 reads SYGVKD. The CDR3 contains 15 residues. The V gene lost 8 bases and the J gene lost 1 base, with 18 bases spanning the gap. The CDR3 is CAISLEGSNSYEQYF. The CDR3 nucleotides are TGTGCCATCTCCCTTGAGGGATCGAATTCCTACGAGCAGTACTTC.

The DNA for the CDR3 is TGTGCCAGTAGATGGGGGTCTATAGCGGGAGAATTTCATGAGCAGTTCTTC. Its protein product is CASRWGSIAGEFHEQFF. The chain has TRBV19 and TRBJ2-1, with 9 bases fitting TRBD2. J was trimmed by 8 bases and V by 6 bases; bases with no gene match: 17. The CDR3 has 17 residues. Germline loops: CDR1 LNHDA, CDR2 SQIVND (reference sequence).

The chain joins TRBV5-6 to TRBJ1-5; D is perhaps TRBD1 (6 bases). CDR1 SGHDT and CDR2 YYEEEE come from the germline V gene. The V and J ends lost 0 bases and 6 bases respectively, with 13 bases between them. The CDR3 covers 15 residues. The chain's CDR3 is CASSLVRGSGQPQHF. CDR3 sequence (DNA): TGTGCCAGCAGCTTGGTGAGGGGGTCCGGTCAGCCCCAGCATTTT.

To note about this clone: Sequence at one end of the junction differs from germline and may be a read error. The gene calls are TRBV2 and TRBJ2-5; D ambiguous. Germline CDR1 SNHLY, CDR2 FYNNEI. The CDR3 has 12 amino acids. CDR3 amino acids: CASSEVEETQYF. In DNA form, the CDR3 reads TGTGCCAGCAGCGAAGTCGAAGAGACCCAGTACTTC.

V usage is TRBV28 and J usage is TRBJ1-5; TRBD1 aligns across 10 bases. Germline V gene sequence: CDR1 MDHEN, CDR2 SYDVKM. The V segment lost 4 bases and the J segment 3 bases; nucleotides outside the gene matches: 6. The CDR3 totals 16 residues. The CDR3 is CASSYPGQGHNQPQHF. As DNA, the CDR3 is TGTGCCAGCAGTTATCCGGGACAGGGGCACAATCAGCCCCAGCATTTT.

This chain uses TRBV10-3 with TRBJ1-2; maybe TRBD1 (6 bases). Germline CDR1 and CDR2: ENHRY and SYGVKD. The CDR3 length is 15 residues. Trimming shortened V by 0 bases and J by 8 bases, and 16 bases separated the two germline ends. CDR3 DNA sequence: TGTGCCATCAGTGAGTCGACAGGAATTGTATCGGGCTACACCTTC. Its translation is CAISESTGIVSGYTF.

The chain couples TRBV5-1 to TRBJ2-3; D assignment may be TRBD1 or TRBD2 (6 bases each). Germline CDR1 SGHRS, CDR2 YFSETQ. The CDR3 extends over 16 amino acids. V lost 4 bases and J 0 bases, leaving 15 bases between the germline ends. CDR3 residues: CASSLGGRASTDTQYF. CDR3 sequence (DNA): TGCGCCAGCAGCCTGGGGGGCAGGGCTAGCACAGATACGCAGTATTTT.

This clone was counted between two and nine times. The chain links TRBV6-6 to TRBJ2-4; 9 bases agree with TRBD1. CDR1 is MNHNY, CDR2 SVGAGI, per germline (reference sequence). The CDR3 has 14 amino acids. V gave up 5 bases and J gave up 7 bases; unmatched junction bases: 6. The CDR3 loop reads CASSGTGGMNIQYF. The CDR3 DNA is TGTGCCAGCAGTGGAACAGGGGGCATGAACATTCAGTACTTC.

The chain employs TRBV19 and TRBJ1-4, with D hard to call. The CDR3 sequence is 15 residues long. CDR1 and CDR2 (germline): LNHDA, SQIVND (reference sequence). Trimming stripped 5 bases from V and 4 bases from J, with 14 bases between. CDR3 in amino acids: CASSGGKLGNEKLFF. CDR3 nucleotide sequence: TGTGCCAGTAGTGGAGGGAAGCTGGGTAATGAAAAACTGTTTTTT.

The chain links TRBV5-6 to TRBJ1-2; D is uncertain. Germline CDR1 SGHDT, CDR2 YYEEEE. The CDR3 has 15 amino acids. V was pared by 1 base and J by 8 bases, with 18 bases between. The CDR3 sequence: CASSLCCFGILGYTF. The CDR3 bases are TGTGCCAGCAGCTTGTGTTGCTTCGGGATATTGGGCTACACCTTC.

This clone has a handful of counts. The chain has TRBV6-4 and TRBJ2-1; 12 nucleotides align to TRBD2. The CDR3 runs to 15 residues. The germline gives CDR1 MRHNA, CDR2 SNTAGT. Germline trimming cut 3 bases from V and 7 bases from J; bases unmatched to any gene: 4. Here the CDR3 DNA reads TGTGCCAGCAGTGAGACTAGCGGGGGACCTAATGAGCAGTTCTTC. Its protein is CASSETSGGPNEQFF.

V is TRBV5-1 and J is TRBJ2-3; 12 bases are shared with TRBD2. The J segment lost 2 bases and the V segment lost 3 bases, leaving 7 bases of the junction unmatched. CDR1 and CDR2 (germline): SGHRS, YFSETQ. The CDR3 spans 17 residues. CDR3 residues: CASSSSPSGGVTDTQYF. The CDR3 DNA reads TGCGCCAGCAGCTCCAGCCCTAGCGGGGGGGTCACAGATACGCAGTATTTT.

The V gene is TRBV28, the J gene TRBJ1-6; 8 positions agree with TRBD1. Trimming removed 4 bases from V and 10 bases from J; junction bases left unmatched: 6. Germline assignment: CDR1 MDHEN and CDR2 SYDVKM. The CDR3 runs 14 residues. CDR3 loop: CASSSDREDSPLHF. The DNA for the CDR3 is TGTGCCAGCAGTTCGGACAGGGAGGACTCACCCCTCCACTTT.

V gene TRBV10-3 combines with J gene TRBJ1-6; 7 nucleotides align to TRBD1. The germline CDR1 and CDR2 sequences are ENHRY and SYGVKD. The V gene end was trimmed by 3 bases and the J gene end by 14 bases; junction bases not matched to a gene: 10. The CDR3 length is 14 residues. The CDR3 here is CAISDSGGIATLHF. The CDR3 DNA sequence: TGTGCCATCAGTGACTCAGGGGGGATTGCGACCCTCCACTTT.

This chain uses TRBV12-3 or TRBV12-4 with TRBJ1-2, with TRBD1 matching over 8 bases. J was trimmed by 8 bases and V by 1 base; bases with no gene match: 3. The CDR3 extends over 13 amino acids. The CDR3 sequence is CASSLGTGWGYTF. The CDR3 nucleotides are TGTGCCAGCAGTTTAGGGACAGGGTGGGGCTACACCTTC.

This chain joins TRBV3-1 (or the pseudogene TRBV3-2) and TRBJ1-1, with 8 positions matching TRBD1. The J segment lost 0 bases and the V segment lost 1 base, leaving 7 bases of the junction unmatched. Germline CDR1 and CDR2: LGHDT and YNNKEL (reference sequence). The CDR3 runs to 17 residues. DNA for the CDR3: TGTGCCAGCAGCCAAGGTGGACAGGGAACAATGAACACTGAAGCTTTCTTT. It specifies CASSQGGQGTMNTEAFF.

The CDR3 reads CASTDRAQGWQPQHF. The CDR3 nucleotides read TGTGCCAGTACCGACCGGGCGCAGGGATGGCAGCCCCAGCATTTT. The chain uses TRBV19 and TRBJ1-5, with D maybe TRBD1 (5 bases). This CDR3 comprises 15 residues. V dropped 7 bases and J dropped 7 bases, with 20 bases sitting between them. Germline V gene lookup returns CDR1 LNHDA and CDR2 SQIVND (reference sequence).

The gene calls are TRBV5-4 and TRBJ2-2, with D perhaps matching TRBD1 (6 bases). V was clipped by 4 bases and J by 3 bases, with 16 bases between them. This CDR3 is built from 16 residues. Germline values: CDR1 SGHNT, CDR2 YYREEE (reference sequence). The CDR3: CASSRKGTGHTGELFF. The CDR3 nucleotides are TGTGCCAGCAGCCGAAAGGGTACAGGGCACACCGGGGAGCTGTTTTTT.

The chain employs TRBV7-9 and TRBJ1-4; D is ambiguous. The germline CDR1 and CDR2 sequences are SEHNR and FQNEAQ (reference sequence). V lost 5 bases to trimming and J lost 7 bases, with 14 bases between them. The CDR3 is 14 residues long. The CDR3 DNA is TGTGCCAGCAGCCCGAACAGTTCTGGTGAAAAACTGTTTTTT. Its translation is CASSPNSSGEKLFF.

The chain links TRBV6-4 to TRBJ1-6; 7 bases map to TRBD1. Looked up from germline, CDR1 is MRHNA and CDR2 is SNTAGT. V trimming: 4 bases; J trimming: 7 bases; junction bases outside the gene matches: 13. This CDR3 region has 17 residues. Written as DNA, the CDR3 is TGTGCCAGCAGTGCTACATCATTGACAGGGAGCAATTCACCCCTCCACTTT. Residues: CASSATSLTGSNSPLHF.